This T cell receptor (beta chain) comes out of a study of T cell responses to AZD1222 COVID-19 vaccine. Trimming cost V 6 bases and J 11 bases; bases outside gene matches: 9. The CDR3 totals 14 residues. CDR1 is SGHNT and CDR2 is YYREEE in the germline V gene (reference sequence). Here immunoSEQ multiplex PCR was the method, and the copy in TCRdb shows in-frame clones only, minus some. The table has roughly 160,000 clones, over 85% seen once; the top ten hold roughly 1.5%. This material consisted of peripheral blood, taken on day 0 of AZD1222 vaccination. The chain links TRBV5-4 to TRBJ2-1; 12 bases agree with TRBD1. The TCR comes from an adult in good health. The CDR3 DNA sequence: TGTGCCAGCAATCTGGGGACAGGGGGCGATCAGCAGTTCTTC. Protein sequence: CASNLGTGGDQQFF. The whole variable domain, remainder taken from reference TRBV5-4 and TRBJ2-1, is ETGVTQSPTHLIKTRGQQVTLRCSSQSGHNTVSWYQQALGQGPQFIFQYYREEENGRGNFPPRFSGLQFPNYSSELNVNALELDDSALYLCASNLGTGGDQQFFGPGTRLTVL.